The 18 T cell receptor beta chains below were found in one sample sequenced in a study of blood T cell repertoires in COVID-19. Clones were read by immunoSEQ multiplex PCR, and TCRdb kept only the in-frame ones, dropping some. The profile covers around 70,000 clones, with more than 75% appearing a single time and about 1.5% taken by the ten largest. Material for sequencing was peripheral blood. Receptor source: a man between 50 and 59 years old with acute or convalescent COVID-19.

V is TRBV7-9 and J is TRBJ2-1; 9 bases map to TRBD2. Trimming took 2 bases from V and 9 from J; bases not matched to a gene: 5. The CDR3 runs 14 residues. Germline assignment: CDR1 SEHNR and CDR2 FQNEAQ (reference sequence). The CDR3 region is CASSLFGTSPEQFF. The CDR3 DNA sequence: TGTGCCAGCAGCTTATTCGGGACTAGCCCTGAGCAGTTCTTC.

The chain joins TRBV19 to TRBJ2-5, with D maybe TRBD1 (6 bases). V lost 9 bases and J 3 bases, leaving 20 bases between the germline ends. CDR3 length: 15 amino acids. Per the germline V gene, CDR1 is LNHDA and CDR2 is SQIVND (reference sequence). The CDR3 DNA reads TGTGCCAGCTCCCCGTTGGGGGCCTCAAAAGAGACCCAGTACTTC. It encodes CASSPLGASKETQYF.

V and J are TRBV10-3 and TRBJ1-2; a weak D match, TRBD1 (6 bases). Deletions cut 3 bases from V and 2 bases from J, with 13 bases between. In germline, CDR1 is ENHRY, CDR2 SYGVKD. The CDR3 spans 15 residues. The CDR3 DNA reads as TGTGCCATCAGTGATCCTCGAGGGACAAACTATGGCTACACCTTC. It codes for CAISDPRGTNYGYTF.

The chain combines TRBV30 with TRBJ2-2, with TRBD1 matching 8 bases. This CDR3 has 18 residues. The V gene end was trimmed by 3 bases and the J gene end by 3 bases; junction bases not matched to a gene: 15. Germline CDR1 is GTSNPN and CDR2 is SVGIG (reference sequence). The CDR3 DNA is TGTGCCTGGAGCGATCCTCAATCCGGGACAGGAGACACCGGGGAGCTGTTTTTT. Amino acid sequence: CAWSDPQSGTGDTGELFF.

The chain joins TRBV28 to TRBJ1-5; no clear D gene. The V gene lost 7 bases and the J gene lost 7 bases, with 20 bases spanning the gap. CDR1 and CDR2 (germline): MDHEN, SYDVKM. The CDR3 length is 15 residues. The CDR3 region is CASNSKVGVHQPQHF. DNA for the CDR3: TGTGCCAGCAATAGTAAGGTCGGGGTTCACCAGCCCCAGCATTTT.

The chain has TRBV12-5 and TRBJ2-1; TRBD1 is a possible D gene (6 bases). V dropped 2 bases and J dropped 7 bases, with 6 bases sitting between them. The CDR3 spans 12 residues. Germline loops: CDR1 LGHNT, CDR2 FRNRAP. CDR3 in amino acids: CASGLTGNEQFF. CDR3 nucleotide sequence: TGTGCTAGTGGTTTGACAGGGAATGAGCAGTTCTTC.

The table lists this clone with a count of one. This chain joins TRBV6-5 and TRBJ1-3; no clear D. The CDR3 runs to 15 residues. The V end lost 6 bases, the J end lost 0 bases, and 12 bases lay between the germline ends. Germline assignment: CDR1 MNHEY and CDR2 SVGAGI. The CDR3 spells CASSPKEYSGNTIYF. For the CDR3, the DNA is TGTGCCAGCAGCCCCAAGGAGTACTCTGGAAACACCATATATTTT.

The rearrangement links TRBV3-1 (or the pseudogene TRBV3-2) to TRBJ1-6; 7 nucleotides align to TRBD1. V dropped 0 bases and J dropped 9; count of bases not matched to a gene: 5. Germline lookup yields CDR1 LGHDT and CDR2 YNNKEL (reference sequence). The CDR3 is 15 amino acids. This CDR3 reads CASSQEARGSSPLHF. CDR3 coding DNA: TGTGCCAGCAGCCAAGAAGCCAGGGGGAGTTCACCCCTCCACTTT.

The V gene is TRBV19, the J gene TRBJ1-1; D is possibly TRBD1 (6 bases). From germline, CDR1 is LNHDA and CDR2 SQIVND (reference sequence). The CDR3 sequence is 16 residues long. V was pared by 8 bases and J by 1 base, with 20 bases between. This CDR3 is CASSPYSGTKNTEAFF. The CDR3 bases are TGTGCCAGTTCACCCTACTCTGGGACAAAGAACACTGAAGCTTTCTTT.

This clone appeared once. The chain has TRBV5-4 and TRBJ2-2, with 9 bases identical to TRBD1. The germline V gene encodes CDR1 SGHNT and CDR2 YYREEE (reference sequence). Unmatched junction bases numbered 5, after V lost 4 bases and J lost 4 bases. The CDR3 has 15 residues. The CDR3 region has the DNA TGTGCCAGCAGCCCGACAGGGGGTGGCACCGGGGAGCTGTTTTTT. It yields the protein CASSPTGGGTGELFF.

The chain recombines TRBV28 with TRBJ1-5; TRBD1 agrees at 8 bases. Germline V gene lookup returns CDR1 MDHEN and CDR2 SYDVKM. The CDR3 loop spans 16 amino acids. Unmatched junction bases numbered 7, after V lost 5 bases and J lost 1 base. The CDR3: CASSGGAGGSNQPQHF. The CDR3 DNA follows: TGTGCCAGCAGTGGAGGGGCAGGGGGCAGCAATCAGCCCCAGCATTTT.

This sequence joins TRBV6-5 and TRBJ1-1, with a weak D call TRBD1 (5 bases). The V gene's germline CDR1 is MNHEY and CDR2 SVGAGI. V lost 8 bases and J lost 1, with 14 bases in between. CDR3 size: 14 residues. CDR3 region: CASGLGGSNTEAFF. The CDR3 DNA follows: TGTGCCAGCGGCCTGGGGGGATCGAACACTGAAGCTTTCTTT.

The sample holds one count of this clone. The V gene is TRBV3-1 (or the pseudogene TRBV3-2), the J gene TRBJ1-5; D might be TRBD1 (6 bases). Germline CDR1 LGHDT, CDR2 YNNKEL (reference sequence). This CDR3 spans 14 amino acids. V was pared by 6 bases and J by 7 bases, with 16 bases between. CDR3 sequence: CASSQQGDRQPQHF. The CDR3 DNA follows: TGTGCCAGCAGTCAACAGGGCGATCGACAGCCCCAGCATTTT.

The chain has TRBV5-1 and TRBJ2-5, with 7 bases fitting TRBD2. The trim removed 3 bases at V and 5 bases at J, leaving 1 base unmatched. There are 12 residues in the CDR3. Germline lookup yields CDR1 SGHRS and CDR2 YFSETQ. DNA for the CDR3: TGCGCCAGCAGCTCTAGCGGCGAGACCCAGTACTTC. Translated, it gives CASSSSGETQYF.

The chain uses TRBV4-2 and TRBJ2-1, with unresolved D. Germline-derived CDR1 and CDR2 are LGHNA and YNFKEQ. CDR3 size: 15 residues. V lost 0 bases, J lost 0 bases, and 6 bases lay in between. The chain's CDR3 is CASSQDRSSYNEQFF. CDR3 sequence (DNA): TGTGCCAGCAGCCAAGACAGAAGCTCCTACAATGAGCAGTTCTTC.

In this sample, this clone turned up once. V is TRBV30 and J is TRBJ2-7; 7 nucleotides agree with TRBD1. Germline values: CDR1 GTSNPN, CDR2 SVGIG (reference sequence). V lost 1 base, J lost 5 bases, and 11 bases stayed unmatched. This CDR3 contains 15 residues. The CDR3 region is CAWSAPSTTGHEQYV. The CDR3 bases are TGTGCCTGGAGTGCTCCATCCACGACAGGGCACGAGCAGTACGTC.

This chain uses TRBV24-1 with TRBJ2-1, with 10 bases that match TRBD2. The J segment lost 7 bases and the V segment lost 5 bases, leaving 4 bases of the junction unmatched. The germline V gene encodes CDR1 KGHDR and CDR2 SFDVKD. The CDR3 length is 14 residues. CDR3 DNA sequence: TGTGCCACCAGTGGAATAGCGGGGGGAAATGAGCAGTTCTTC. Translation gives CATSGIAGGNEQFF.

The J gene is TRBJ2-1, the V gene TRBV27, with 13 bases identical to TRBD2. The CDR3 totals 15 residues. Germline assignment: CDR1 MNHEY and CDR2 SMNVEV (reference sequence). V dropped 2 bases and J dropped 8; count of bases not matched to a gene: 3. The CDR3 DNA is TGTGCCAGCAGTTTAACTAGCGGGAGGGGCGATGAGCAGTTCTTC. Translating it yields CASSLTSGRGDEQFF.